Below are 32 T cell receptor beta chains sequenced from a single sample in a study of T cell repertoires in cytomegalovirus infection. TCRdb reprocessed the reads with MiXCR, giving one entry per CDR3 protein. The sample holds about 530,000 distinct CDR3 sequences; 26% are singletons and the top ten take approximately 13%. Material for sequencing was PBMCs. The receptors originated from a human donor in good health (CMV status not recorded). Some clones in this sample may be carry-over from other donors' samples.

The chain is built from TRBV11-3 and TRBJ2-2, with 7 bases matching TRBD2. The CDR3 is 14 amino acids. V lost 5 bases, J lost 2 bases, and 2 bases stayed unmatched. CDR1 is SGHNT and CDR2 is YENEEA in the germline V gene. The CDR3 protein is CASSRGGNTGELFF. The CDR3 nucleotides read TGTGCCAGCAGCCGCGGGGGAAACACCGGGGAGCTGTTTTTT.

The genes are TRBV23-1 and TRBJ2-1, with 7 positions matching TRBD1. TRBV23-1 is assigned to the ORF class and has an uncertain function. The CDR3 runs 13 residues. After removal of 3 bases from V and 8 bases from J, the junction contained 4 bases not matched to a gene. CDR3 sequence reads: CASSHRGGHEQFF. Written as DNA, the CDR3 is TGCGCCAGCAGTCACCGAGGGGGCCATGAGCAGTTCTTC.

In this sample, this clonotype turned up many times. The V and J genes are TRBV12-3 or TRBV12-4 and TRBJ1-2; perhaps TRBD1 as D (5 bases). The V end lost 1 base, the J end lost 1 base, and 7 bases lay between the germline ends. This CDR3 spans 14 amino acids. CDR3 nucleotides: TGTGCCAGCAGTTTAGGACAGAATAACTATGGCTACACCTTC. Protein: CASSLGQNNYGYTF.

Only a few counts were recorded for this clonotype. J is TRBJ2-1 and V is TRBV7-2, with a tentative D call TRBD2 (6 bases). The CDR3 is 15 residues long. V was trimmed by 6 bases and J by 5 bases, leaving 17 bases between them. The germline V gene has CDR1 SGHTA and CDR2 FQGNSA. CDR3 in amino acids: CASSRIAVADNEQFF. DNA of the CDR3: TGTGCCAGCAGTCGGATAGCGGTGGCGGACAATGAGCAGTTCTTC.

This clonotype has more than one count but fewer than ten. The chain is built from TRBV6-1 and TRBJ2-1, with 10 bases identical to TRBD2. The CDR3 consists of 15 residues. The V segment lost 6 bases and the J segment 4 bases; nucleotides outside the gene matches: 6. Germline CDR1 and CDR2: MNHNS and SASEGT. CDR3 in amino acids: CASREIAGGYNEQFF. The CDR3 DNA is TGTGCCAGCAGGGAAATAGCGGGAGGATACAATGAGCAGTTCTTC.

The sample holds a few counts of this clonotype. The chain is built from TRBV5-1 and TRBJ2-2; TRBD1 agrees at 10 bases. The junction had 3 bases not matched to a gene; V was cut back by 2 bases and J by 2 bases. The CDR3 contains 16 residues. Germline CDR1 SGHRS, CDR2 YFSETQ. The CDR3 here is CASSFRTGGNTGELFF. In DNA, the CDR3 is TGCGCCAGCAGCTTCCGGACAGGGGGAAACACCGGGGAGCTGTTTTTT.

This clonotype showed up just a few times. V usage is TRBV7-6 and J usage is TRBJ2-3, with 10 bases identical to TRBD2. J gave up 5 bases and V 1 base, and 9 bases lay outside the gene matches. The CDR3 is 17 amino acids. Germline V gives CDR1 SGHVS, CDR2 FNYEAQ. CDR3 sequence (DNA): TGTGCCAGCAGCTTAGATAAGACTAGCGGGTATGAAGATACGCAGTATTTT. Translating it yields CASSLDKTSGYEDTQYF.

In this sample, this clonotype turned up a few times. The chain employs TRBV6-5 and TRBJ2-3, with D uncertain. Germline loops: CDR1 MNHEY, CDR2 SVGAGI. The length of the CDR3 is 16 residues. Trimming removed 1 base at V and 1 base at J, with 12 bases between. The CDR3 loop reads CASSYLSTGGTDTQYF. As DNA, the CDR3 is TGTGCCAGCAGTTACTTATCTACCGGAGGCACAGATACGCAGTATTTT.

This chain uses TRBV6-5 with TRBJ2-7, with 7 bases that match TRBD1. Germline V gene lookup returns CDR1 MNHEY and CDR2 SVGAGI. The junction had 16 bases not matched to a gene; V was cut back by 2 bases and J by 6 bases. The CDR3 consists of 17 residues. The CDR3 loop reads CASSYKAGRQGIREQYF. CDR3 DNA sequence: TGTGCCAGCAGTTACAAAGCCGGAAGACAGGGAATTCGCGAGCAGTACTTC.

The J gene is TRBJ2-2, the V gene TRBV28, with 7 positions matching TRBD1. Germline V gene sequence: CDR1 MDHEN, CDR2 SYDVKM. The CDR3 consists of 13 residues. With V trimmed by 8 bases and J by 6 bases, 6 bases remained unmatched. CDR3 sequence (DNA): TGTGCCAGCGACAAGACAGGGCCCGGGGAGCTGTTTTTT. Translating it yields CASDKTGPGELFF.

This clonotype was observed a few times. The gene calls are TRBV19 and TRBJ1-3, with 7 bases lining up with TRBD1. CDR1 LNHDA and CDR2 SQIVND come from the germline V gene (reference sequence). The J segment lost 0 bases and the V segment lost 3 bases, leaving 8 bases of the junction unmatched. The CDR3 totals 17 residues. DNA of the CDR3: TGTGCCAGTAGTATTTTCGGAGGGACAGCCTCTGGAAACACCATATATTTT. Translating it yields CASSIFGGTASGNTIYF.

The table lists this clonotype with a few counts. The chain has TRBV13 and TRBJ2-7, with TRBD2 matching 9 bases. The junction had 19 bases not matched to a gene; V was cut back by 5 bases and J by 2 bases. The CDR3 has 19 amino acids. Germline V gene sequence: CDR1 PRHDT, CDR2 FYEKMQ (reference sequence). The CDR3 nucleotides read TGTGCCAGCAGCCCCGAACGACTAGCGGAGATCTTCAGTCCCTACGAGCAGTACTTC. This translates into CASSPERLAEIFSPYEQYF.

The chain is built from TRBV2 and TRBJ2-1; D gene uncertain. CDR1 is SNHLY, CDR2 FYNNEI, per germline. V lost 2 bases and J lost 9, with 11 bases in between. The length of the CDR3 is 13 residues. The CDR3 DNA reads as TGTGCCAGCAGTGAATCAGCGTTCAGTGAGCAGTTCTTC. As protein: CASSESAFSEQFF.

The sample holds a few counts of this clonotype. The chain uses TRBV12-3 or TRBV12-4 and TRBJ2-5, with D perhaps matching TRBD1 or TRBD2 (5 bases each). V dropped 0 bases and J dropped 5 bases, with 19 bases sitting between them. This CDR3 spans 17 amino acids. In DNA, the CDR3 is TGTGCCAGCAGTTTAGCGATGACAGACGCGGGTTCGGAGACCCAGTACTTC. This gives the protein CASSLAMTDAGSETQYF.

DNA of the CDR3: TGTGCCAGCAGCTTCGCAGGGGGACACGAGCAGTACTTC. It yields the protein CASSFAGGHEQYF. This chain joins TRBV11-3 and TRBJ2-7; 7 bases map to TRBD1. The germline V gene has CDR1 SGHNT and CDR2 YENEEA. The CDR3 is 13 amino acids. The V gene end was trimmed by 3 bases and the J gene end by 5 bases; junction bases not matched to a gene: 4.

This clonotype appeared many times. The DNA for the CDR3 is TGTGCCAGCAGCTTCGTCTCCTACGAGCAGTACTTC. It specifies CASSFVSYEQYF. The rearrangement uses TRBV7-9 and TRBJ2-7; D is unresolved. V lost 3 bases to trimming and J lost 0 bases, with 3 bases between them. The CDR3 spans 12 residues. Germline assignment: CDR1 SEHNR and CDR2 FQNEAQ (reference sequence).

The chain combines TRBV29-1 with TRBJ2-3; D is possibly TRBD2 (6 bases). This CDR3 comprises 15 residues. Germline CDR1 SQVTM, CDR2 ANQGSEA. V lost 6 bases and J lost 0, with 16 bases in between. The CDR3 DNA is TGCAGCGTGGCCCGGGAGTCAGCGAGCACAGATACGCAGTATTTT. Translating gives CSVARESASTDTQYF.

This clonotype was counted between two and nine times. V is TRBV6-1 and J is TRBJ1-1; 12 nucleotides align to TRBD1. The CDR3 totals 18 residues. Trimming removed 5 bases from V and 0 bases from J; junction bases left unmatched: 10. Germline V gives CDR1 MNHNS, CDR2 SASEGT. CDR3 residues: CASSYVWDRGPMNTEAFF. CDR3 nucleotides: TGTGCCAGCAGTTACGTCTGGGACAGGGGGCCGATGAACACTGAAGCTTTCTTT.

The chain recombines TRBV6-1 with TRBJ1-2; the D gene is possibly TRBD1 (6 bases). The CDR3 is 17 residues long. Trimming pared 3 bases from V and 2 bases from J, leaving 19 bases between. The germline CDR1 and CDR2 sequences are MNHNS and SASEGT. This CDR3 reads CASSDWGGARRNYGYTF. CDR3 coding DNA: TGTGCCAGCAGTGACTGGGGGGGGGCGCGAAGAAACTATGGCTACACCTTC.

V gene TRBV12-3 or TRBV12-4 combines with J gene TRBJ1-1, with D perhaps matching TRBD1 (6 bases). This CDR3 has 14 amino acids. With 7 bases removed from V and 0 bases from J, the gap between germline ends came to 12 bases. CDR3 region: CASIIQGMNTEAFF. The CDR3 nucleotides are TGTGCCAGCATTATCCAGGGGATGAACACTGAAGCTTTCTTT.

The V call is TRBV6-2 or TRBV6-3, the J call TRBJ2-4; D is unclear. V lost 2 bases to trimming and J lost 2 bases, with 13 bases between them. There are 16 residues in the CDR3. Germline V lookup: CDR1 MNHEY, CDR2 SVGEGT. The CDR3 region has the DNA TGTGCCAGCAGTTACGACCCTCTCGAACCCAAAAACATTCAGTACTTC. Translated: CASSYDPLEPKNIQYF.

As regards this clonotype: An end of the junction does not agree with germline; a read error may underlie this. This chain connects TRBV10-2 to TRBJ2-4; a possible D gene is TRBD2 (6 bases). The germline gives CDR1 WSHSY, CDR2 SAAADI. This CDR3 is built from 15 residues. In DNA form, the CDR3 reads TGCGCCCGCAGTGAGTCGGGAGTATATAATTTCGTTCAGTACTTC. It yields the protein CARSESGVYNFVQYF.

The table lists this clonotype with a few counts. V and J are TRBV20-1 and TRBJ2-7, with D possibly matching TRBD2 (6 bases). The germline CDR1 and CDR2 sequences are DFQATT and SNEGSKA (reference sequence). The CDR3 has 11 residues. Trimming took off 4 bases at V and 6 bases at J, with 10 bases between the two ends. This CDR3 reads CSAILAVEQYF. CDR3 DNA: TGCAGTGCTATACTAGCTGTCGAGCAGTACTTC.

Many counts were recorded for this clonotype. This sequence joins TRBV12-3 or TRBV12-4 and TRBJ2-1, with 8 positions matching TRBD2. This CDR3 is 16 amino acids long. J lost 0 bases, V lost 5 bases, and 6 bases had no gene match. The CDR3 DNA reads TGTGCCAGCAGTACCGGGACTAGGAGCTCCTACAATGAGCAGTTCTTC. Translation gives CASSTGTRSSYNEQFF.

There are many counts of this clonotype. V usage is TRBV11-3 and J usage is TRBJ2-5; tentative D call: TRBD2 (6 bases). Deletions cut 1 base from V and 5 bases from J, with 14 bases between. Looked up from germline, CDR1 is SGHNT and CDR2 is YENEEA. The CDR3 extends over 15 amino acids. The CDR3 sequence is CASSLVGGVVETQYF. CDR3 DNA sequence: TGTGCCAGCAGCTTAGTCGGGGGTGTGGTGGAGACCCAGTACTTC.

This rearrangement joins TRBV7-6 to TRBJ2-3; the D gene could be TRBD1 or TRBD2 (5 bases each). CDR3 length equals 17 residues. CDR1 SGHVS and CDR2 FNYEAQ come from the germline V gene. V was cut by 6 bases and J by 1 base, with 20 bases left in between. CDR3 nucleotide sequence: TGTGCCAGCAGTCGTTTGGGGCTGGGAGTGGGCACAGATACGCAGTATTTT. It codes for CASSRLGLGVGTDTQYF.

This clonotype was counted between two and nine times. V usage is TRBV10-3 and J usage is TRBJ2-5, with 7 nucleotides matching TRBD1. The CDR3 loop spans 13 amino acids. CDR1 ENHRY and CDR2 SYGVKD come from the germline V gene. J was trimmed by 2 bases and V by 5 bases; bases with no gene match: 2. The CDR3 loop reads CAISLGQQETQYF. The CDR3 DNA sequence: TGTGCCATCAGTTTGGGACAGCAAGAGACCCAGTACTTC.

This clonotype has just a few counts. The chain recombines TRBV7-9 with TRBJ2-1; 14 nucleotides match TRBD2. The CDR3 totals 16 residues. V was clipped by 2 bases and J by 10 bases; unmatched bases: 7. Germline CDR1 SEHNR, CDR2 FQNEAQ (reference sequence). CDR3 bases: TGTGCCAGCAGCTTATATTCAGGGACTAGCGGGAGCGAGCAGTTCTTC. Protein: CASSLYSGTSGSEQFF.

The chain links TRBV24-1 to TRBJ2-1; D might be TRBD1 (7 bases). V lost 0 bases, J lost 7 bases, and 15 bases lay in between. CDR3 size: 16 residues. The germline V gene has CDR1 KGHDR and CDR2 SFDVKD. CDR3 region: CATSDLFGPGGNEQFF. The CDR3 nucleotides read TGTGCCACCAGTGATTTGTTCGGCCCAGGGGGGAATGAGCAGTTCTTC.

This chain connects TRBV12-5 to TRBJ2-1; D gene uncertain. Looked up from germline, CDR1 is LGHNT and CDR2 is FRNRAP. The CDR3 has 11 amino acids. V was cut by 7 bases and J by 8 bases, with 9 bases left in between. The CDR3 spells CASANSDEQFF. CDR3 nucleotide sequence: TGTGCTAGTGCGAACTCCGATGAGCAGTTCTTC.

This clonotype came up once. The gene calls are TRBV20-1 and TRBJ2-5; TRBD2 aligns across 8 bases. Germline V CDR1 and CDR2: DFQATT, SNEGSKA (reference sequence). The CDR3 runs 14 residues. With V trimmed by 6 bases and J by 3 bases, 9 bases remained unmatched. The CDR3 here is CSASATSAEETQYF. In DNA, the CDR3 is TGCAGTGCCTCGGCGACTAGCGCGGAAGAGACCCAGTACTTC.

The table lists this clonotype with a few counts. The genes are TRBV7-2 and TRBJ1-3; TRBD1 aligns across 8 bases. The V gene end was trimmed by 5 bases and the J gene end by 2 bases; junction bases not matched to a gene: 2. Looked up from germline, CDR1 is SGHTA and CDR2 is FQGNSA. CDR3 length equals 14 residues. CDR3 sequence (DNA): TGTGCCAGCAGCACCAGGGGGCCTGGAAACACCATATATTTT. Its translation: CASSTRGPGNTIYF.